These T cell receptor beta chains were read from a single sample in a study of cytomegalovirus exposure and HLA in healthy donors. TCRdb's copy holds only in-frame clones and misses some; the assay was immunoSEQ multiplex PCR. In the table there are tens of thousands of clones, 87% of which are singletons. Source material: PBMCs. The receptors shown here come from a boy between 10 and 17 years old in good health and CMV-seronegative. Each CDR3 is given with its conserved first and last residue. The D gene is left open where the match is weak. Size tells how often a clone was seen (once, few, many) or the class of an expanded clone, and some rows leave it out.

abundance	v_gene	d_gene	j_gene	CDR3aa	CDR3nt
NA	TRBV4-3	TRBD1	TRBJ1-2	CASSQDRAGGDGYTF	TGCGCCAGCAGCCAAGATAGGGCAGGGGGCGATGGCTACACCTTC
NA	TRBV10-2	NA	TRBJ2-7	CASSSKTGSSYEQYF	TGCGCCAGCAGTTCTAAAACAGGTAGCTCCTACGAGCAGTACTTC
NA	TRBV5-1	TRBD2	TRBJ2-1	CASSPWVTSGDNEQFF	TGCGCCAGCAGCCCTTGGGTGACTAGCGGGGACAATGAGCAGTTCTTC
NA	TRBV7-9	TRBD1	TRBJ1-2	CASSLALDRAEWSGYTF	TGTGCCAGCAGCTTAGCCTTGGACAGGGCGGAGTGGAGTGGCTACACCTTC
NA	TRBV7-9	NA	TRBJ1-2	CASSLGSDGYGYTF	TGTGCCAGCAGCTTAGGGAGTGATGGCTATGGCTACACCTTC
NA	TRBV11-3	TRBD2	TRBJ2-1	CASSPSPSGGYNEQFF	TGTGCCAGCAGCCCTTCCCCTAGCGGGGGGTACAATGAGCAGTTCTTC
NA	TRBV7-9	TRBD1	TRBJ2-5	CASSFSTGEQETQYF	TGTGCCAGCAGCTTTTCGACAGGGGAACAAGAGACCCAGTACTTC
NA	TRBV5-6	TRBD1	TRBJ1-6	CASSGGTGVNSPLHF	TGTGCCAGCAGCGGTGGGACAGGGGTTAATTCACCCCTCCACTTT
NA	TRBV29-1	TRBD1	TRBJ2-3	CSVESAAGQGADTQYF	TGCAGCGTTGAGTCCGCCGCGGGACAGGGGGCAGATACGCAGTATTTT
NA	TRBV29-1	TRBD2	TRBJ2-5	CSVEKLAGGRETQYF	TGCAGCGTTGAAAAGCTAGCGGGGGGGCGGGAGACCCAGTACTTC
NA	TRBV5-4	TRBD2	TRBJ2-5	CASSVSPLSGGGSETQYF	TGTGCCAGCAGCGTCTCCCCTTTAAGCGGGGGGGGTTCGGAGACCCAGTACTTC
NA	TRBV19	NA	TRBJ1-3	CASKPGYSTGNTIYF	TGTGCCAGTAAGCCGGGGTATTCGACTGGAAACACCATATATTTT
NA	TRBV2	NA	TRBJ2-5	CASSEAPGSQYF	TGTGCCAGCAGTGAAGCGCCGGGGTCCCAGTACTTC
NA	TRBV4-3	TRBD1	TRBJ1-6	CASSQDGQANSPLHF	TGCGCCAGCAGCCAAGATGGACAGGCAAATTCACCCCTCCACTTT
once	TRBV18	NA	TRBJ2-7	CASSPTGKSSYEQYF	TGTGCCAGCTCACCAACAGGAAAGAGCTCCTACGAGCAGTACTTC
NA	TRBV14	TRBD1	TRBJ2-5	CASSHPTGSRETQYF	TGTGCCAGCAGCCATCCGACAGGGTCTCGAGAGACCCAGTACTTC
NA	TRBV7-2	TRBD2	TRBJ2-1	CASSFGLGSSYNEQFF	TGTGCCAGCAGCTTTGGACTAGGGAGCTCCTACAATGAGCAGTTCTTC
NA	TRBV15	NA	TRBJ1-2	CATSRDRDTYTF	TGTGCCACCAGCAGAGACAGAGACACCTACACCTTC
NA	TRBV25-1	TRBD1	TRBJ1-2	CASSEFKTGDGYTF	TGTGCCAGCAGTGAATTTAAAACAGGGGATGGCTACACCTTC
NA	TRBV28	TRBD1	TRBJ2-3	CASSLRDRETDTQYF	TGTGCCAGCAGTCTAAGGGACAGGGAGACAGATACGCAGTATTTT
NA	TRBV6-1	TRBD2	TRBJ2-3	CASSGTSGGADTQYF	TGTGCCAGCAGTGGGACTAGCGGGGGGGCAGATACGCAGTATTTT
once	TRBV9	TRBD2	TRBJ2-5	CASSVGPLVAGGNQETQYF	TGTGCCAGCAGCGTGGGCCCTTTGGTAGCGGGGGGCAACCAAGAGACCCAGTACTTC
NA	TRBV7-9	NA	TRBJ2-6	CASSFGANVLTF	TGTGCCAGCAGCTTCGGTGCCAACGTCCTGACTTTC
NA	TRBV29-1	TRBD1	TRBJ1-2	CSVEDYVQATGGVPNYGYTF	TGCAGCGTTGAAGATTACGTCCAAGCGACAGGGGGCGTCCCTAACTATGGCTACACCTTC
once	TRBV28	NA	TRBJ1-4	CASSLSLGNEKLFF	TGTGCCAGCAGTTTGTCCCTCGGGAATGAAAAACTGTTTTTT
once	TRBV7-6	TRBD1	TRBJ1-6	CASSLEPPTGSGWSPLHF	TGTGCCAGCAGCTTAGAGCCCCCGACAGGGTCCGGGTGGTCACCCCTCCACTTT
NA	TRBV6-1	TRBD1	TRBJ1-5	CASNTDRGNQPQHF	TGTGCCAGCAATACGGACAGGGGCAATCAGCCCCAGCATTTT
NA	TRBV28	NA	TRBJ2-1	CASSLSGGNNEQFF	TGTGCCAGCAGTTTGAGTGGGGGGAACAATGAGCAGTTCTTC
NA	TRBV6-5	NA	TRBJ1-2	CASSLLAGGRYGYTF	TGTGCCAGCAGTCTATTAGCGGGGGGCCGCTATGGCTACACCTTC
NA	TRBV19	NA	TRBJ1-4	CASSTRPVANEKLFF	TGTGCCAGTAGTACTCGCCCAGTGGCTAATGAAAAACTGTTTTTT
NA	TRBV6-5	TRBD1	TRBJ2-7	CASSLDRVTYEQYF	TGTGCCAGCAGTTTGGACAGGGTTACCTACGAGCAGTACTTC
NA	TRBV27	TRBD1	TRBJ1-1	CASSPHFRQGTEAFF	TGTGCCAGCAGTCCCCACTTTAGACAGGGCACTGAAGCTTTCTTT